These 9 T cell receptor beta chains originate from one sample sequenced in a study of blood T cell repertoires in COVID-19. Measured with immunoSEQ multiplex PCR; TCRdb has only the in-frame clones, and not every one. The sample records some 110,000 clones, 70% to 90% being singletons. Source material: peripheral blood. The receptors here all came from a man aged 25 to 40 with acute or convalescent COVID-19.

The V gene is TRBV12-5, the J gene TRBJ1-5, with 8 bases aligning to TRBD1. V shed 4 bases, J shed 4 bases, and the junction held 3 bases outside the gene matches. The CDR3 has 14 residues. Germline V lookup: CDR1 LGHNT, CDR2 FRNRAP. The CDR3 DNA is TGTGCTAGTGGTTGGACAGGGTTAAATCAGCCCCAGCATTTT. Translation: CASGWTGLNQPQHF.

The chain joins TRBV6-5 to TRBJ1-6, with TRBD1 as a possible D gene (5 bases). Germline V gives CDR1 MNHEY, CDR2 SVGAGI. The V end lost 6 bases, the J end lost 10 bases, and 13 bases lay between the germline ends. The CDR3 runs to 13 residues. CDR3 in DNA: TGTGCCAGCAGCCCCCAGGGCTCCTCACCCCTCCACTTT. Encoded protein: CASSPQGSSPLHF.

The V gene is TRBV5-1, the J gene TRBJ1-2; D unclear. This CDR3 contains 15 residues. V was pared by 0 bases and J by 8 bases, with 17 bases between. Germline assignment: CDR1 SGHRS and CDR2 YFSETQ. The DNA of the CDR3 is TGCGCCAGCAGCTTGGTCGGAGGGAGTTTCGGGGGCTACACCTTC. It codes for CASSLVGGSFGGYTF.

This clone was recorded once. The chain recombines TRBV9 with TRBJ1-1, with 7 bases matching TRBD1. The CDR3 sequence is 14 residues long. J lost 3 bases, V lost 4 bases, and 6 bases had no gene match. Germline V CDR1 and CDR2: SGDLS, YYNGEE. The DNA of the CDR3 is TGTGCCAGCAGCTTAAGACAGGGAGACACTGAAGCTTTCTTT. As protein: CASSLRQGDTEAFF.

J is TRBJ1-1 and V is TRBV27; no clear D. V lost 7 bases, J lost 2 bases, and 14 bases lay in between. Germline V lookup: CDR1 MNHEY, CDR2 SMNVEV (reference sequence). The CDR3 loop spans 14 amino acids. CDR3 in amino acids: CASMAGMINTEAFF. CDR3 in DNA: TGTGCCAGCATGGCGGGTATGATCAACACTGAAGCTTTCTTT.

The J gene is TRBJ2-7, the V gene TRBV2; D is possibly TRBD1 (6 bases). CDR3 size: 13 residues. Trimming left V 5 bases short and J 4 bases short, with 12 bases between. Germline V gene data show CDR1 as SNHLY and CDR2 as FYNNEI. CDR3 nucleotide sequence: TGTGCCAGCAGTCTACAGGGTGTGTACGAGCAGTACTTC. As protein: CASSLQGVYEQYF.

The genes are TRBV5-6 and TRBJ1-4; no firm D call. Germline CDR1 is SGHDT and CDR2 is YYEEEE. V was cut by 1 base and J by 2 bases, with 18 bases left in between. The CDR3 has 18 residues. The CDR3 sequence: CASSLTEAAGATNEKLFF. The CDR3 DNA reads TGTGCCAGCAGCTTGACCGAGGCGGCGGGTGCGACTAATGAAAAACTGTTTTTT.

The chain links TRBV23-1 to TRBJ2-2, with a weak D call TRBD1 (5 bases). TRBV23-1 is reported as an ORF; its role is uncertain. The V end was cut by 2 bases, the J end by 1 base, with 8 bases between. The CDR3 consists of 15 residues. This CDR3 reads CASSQPDKNTGELFF. The CDR3 bases are TGCGCCAGCAGTCAACCGGACAAGAACACCGGGGAGCTGTTTTTT.

This clone was recorded once. The chain joins TRBV3-1 (or the pseudogene TRBV3-2) to TRBJ1-2; D is undetermined. This CDR3 has 14 amino acids. V shed 1 base and J shed 4 bases, with 10 bases lying between them. CDR1 LGHDT and CDR2 YNNKEL come from the germline V gene (reference sequence). The CDR3 protein is CASSQAPTGYGYTF. CDR3 DNA: TGTGCCAGCAGCCAAGCCCCGACGGGCTATGGCTACACCTTC.